This TCR beta chain was identified during a study of molecular identifiers for immune sequencing clone quantification. Bulk TCR library preparation followed previously described methods with listed TCR primers. TCRdb redid the calling of the PCR reads with MiXCR, one entry per CDR3 protein. The sample shows about 640,000 distinct CDR3 sequences, about 20% of them seen only once. This CDR3 region has 14 residues. Germline V lookup: CDR1 MGHRA, CDR2 YSYEKL. Trimming removed 0 bases at V and 2 bases at J, with 5 bases between. This clonotype was seen ten or more times. The TCR sequence derives from a human donor in good health. Some libraries in this study had Jurkat cell RNA spiked in. The sample was naive CD8+ T cells from blood, with Jurkat cell RNA spiked in. Subset defined: FACS-sorted CD8+CD4-CCR7+CD45RA+ naive T cells. This chain uses TRBV4-1 with TRBJ1-5; D gene unclear. CDR3 nucleotides: TGCGCCAGCAGCCAAGATTATCGCAATCAGCCCCAGCATTTT. Translating it yields CASSQDYRNQPQHF.